Each of the 14 T cell receptor beta chains below was sequenced from the same sample in a study of tumor-infiltrating lymphocytes in primary liver carcinoma. Total RNA and DNA came together from 20-30 mg of bulk tissue without cell sorting. TCR beta cDNA was reverse-transcribed from about 0.45 ug of total RNA. The reaction used a constant-region primer and ProtoScript II reverse transcriptase. Employing slightly modified ARM-PCR, three nested multiplex PCR rounds were run, and these gave rise to the TCR beta libraries. Investigators reported that the first two PCR rounds, at 10 cycles each, used TRBV1-TRBV30 forward primers with a C-beta reverse primer. TCRdb reanalysed the multiplex PCR reads using MiXCR and keeps one entry per CDR3 protein. In the table there are about 120,000 distinct CDR3 sequences, around 60% of which are singletons. Sequencing was done on a sample of liver tumor tissue from sampling region 1. The subset is: tumor region T1, superior pole. The origin of the receptors is a woman in her fifties or sixties with primary liver carcinoma and hepatitis B virus infection.

Regarding this clonotype: It may be a read error: a sequence one base away is much more abundant. The chain recombines TRBV12-3 or TRBV12-4 with TRBJ2-3, with 8 bases aligning to TRBD1. This CDR3 spans 15 amino acids. In DNA, the CDR3 is TGTACCAGCAGTTTTTCAGGGGGCCGCACAGATACGCAGTATTTT. Protein: CTSSFSGGRTDTQYF.

For this clonotype: Germline is not matched at one junction end, which may reflect a read error. This rearrangement joins TRBV6-6 to TRBJ2-7, with D possibly TRBD2 on 5 matching bases. The germline CDR1 and CDR2 sequences are MNHNY and SVGAGI (reference sequence). This CDR3 spans 14 amino acids. The DNA for the CDR3 is TGTGTCAGCAGTTACTCGGGGTCTCGCTACGAGCAGTACTTC. Amino acids: CVSSYSGSRYEQYF.

Remarks on this clonotype: The junction differs from germline at one of its ends, possibly a read error. The chain recombines TRBV6-2 or TRBV6-3 with TRBJ2-7, with D possibly matching TRBD1 (6 bases). This CDR3 comprises 13 residues. CDR1 and CDR2 from the germline V gene are MNHEY and SVGEGT. The CDR3 here is CARSYNRDYERYF. The CDR3 region has the DNA TGTGCCAGGAGTTACAACAGGGATTACGAGCGGTACTTC.

This clonotype was seen ten or more times. The gene calls are TRBV4-2 and TRBJ2-1; 12 bases align to TRBD2. CDR1 is LGHNA, CDR2 YNFKEQ, per germline. This CDR3 has 13 residues. The junction had 4 bases not matched to a gene; V was cut back by 8 bases and J by 8 bases. The CDR3 DNA sequence: TGTGCCAGCCGAACTAGCGGGAGGTATGAGCAGTTCTTC. It translates to CASRTSGRYEQFF.

On this clonotype itself: A junction boundary mismatches the germline segment, possibly from a read error. The rearrangement uses TRBV10-3 and TRBJ2-7; D possibly uses TRBD1 or TRBD2 (5 bases each). The V gene's germline CDR1 is ENHRY and CDR2 SYGVKD. The CDR3 loop spans 18 amino acids. The CDR3 loop is CAISESATYRPSSYGQYF. The CDR3 coding sequence is TGTGCCATCAGTGAGTCAGCCACATACAGGCCTAGCTCCTACGGGCAGTACTTC.

Comments on this clonotype: Being one base from a much bigger clone, this may be a read error. This rearrangement joins TRBV29-1 to TRBJ2-5; 10 positions agree with TRBD2. The ends lost 6 bases at V and 4 bases at J; junction bases unmatched: 8. The CDR3 extends over 14 amino acids. Per the germline V gene, CDR1 is SQVTM and CDR2 is ANQGSEA. The CDR3 coding sequence is TGCAGCGTCGCAACTAGCGGGAATACAGAGACCCAGTACTTC. Protein product: CSVATSGNTETQYF.

This clonotype was detected once. The V call is TRBV28, the J call TRBJ2-2; D is possibly TRBD2 (5 bases). V lost 5 bases and J lost 13, with 17 bases in between. CDR1 is MDHEN, CDR2 SYDVKM, per germline. There are 13 residues in the CDR3. CDR3 sequence: CASSLYSSRGLFF. DNA of the CDR3: TGTGCCAGCAGTCTCTACAGCAGCCGGGGGCTGTTTTTT.

This clonotype was seen more than once but under ten times. V and J are TRBV5-1 and TRBJ2-1; 10 bases align to TRBD2. Germline CDR1 and CDR2: SGHRS and YFSETQ. This CDR3 comprises 15 residues. Trimming cost V 1 base and J 9 bases; bases outside gene matches: 7. CDR3 amino acids: CASSLLGLAFSEQFF. CDR3 sequence (DNA): TGCGCCAGCAGCTTGTTGGGACTAGCGTTCAGTGAGCAGTTCTTC.

The CDR3: CASSLAGTGLLTDTKYF. CDR3 bases: TGTGCCAGCAGCTTGGCCGGGACAGGGCTTTTGACAGATACTAAGTATTTT. The rearrangement links TRBV5-4 to TRBJ2-3, with TRBD1 identical over 9 bases. Germline V CDR1 and CDR2: SGHNT, YYREEE (reference sequence). Unmatched junction bases numbered 18, after V lost 0 bases and J lost 13 bases. This CDR3 is 17 amino acids long.

Comment on this clonotype: The junction and the germline gene differ at one end; a read error may be behind it. The chain has TRBV5-6 and TRBJ2-5; tentative D call: TRBD1 (6 bases). CDR3 length equals 14 residues. Germline CDR1 SGHDT, CDR2 YYEEEE. The CDR3 protein is CSSSLMGAEETQYF. The CDR3 DNA reads TGTTCCAGCAGCTTAATGGGGGCGGAAGAGACCCAATACTTC.

CDR3 region: CASKSSGNTIYF. The CDR3 DNA reads as TGTGCCAGCAAGTCCTCTGGAAACACCATATATTTT. This chain connects TRBV28 to TRBJ1-3; D ambiguous. V dropped 7 bases and J dropped 0 bases, with 4 bases sitting between them. CDR3 length: 12 residues. Germline V gene data show CDR1 as MDHEN and CDR2 as SYDVKM. Full variable domain (outside the CDR3, taken from reference TRBV28 and TRBJ1-3): DVKVTQSSRYLVKRTGEKVFLECVQDMDHENMFWYRQDPGLGLRLIYFSYDVKMKEKGDIPEGYSVSREKKERFSLILESASTNQTSMYLCASKSSGNTIYFGEGSWLTVV.

Concerning this clonotype: A much bigger clone sits one base away, suggesting this may be a read error. This chain connects TRBV5-5 to TRBJ1-4; D is uncertain. CDR1 is SGHKS, CDR2 YYEKEE, per germline (reference sequence). The CDR3 covers 16 residues. The CDR3 protein is CASSLTLSVTDEKLFF. Written as DNA, the CDR3 is TGTGCCAGCAGCTTGACCCTAAGTGTAACTGATGAAAAACTGTTTTTT.

In regard to this clonotype: A read error may explain this, as a much larger clone is one base away. The gene calls are TRBV29-1 and TRBJ1-3; a possible D gene is TRBD1 (5 bases). In germline, CDR1 is SQVTM, CDR2 ANQGSEA. The CDR3 contains 15 residues. CDR3 in DNA: TGCAGCGTTGCCATTACAGGCCAACCTGGAAACATCATATATTTT. This codes for CSVAITGQPGNIIYF.

This chain uses TRBV11-2 with TRBJ2-3; 10 positions match TRBD2. The CDR3 is 17 amino acids. With V trimmed by 10 bases and J by 4 bases, 17 bases remained unmatched. Germline V gene lookup returns CDR1 SGHAT and CDR2 FQNNGV. CDR3 bases: TGTGCCAACAACTTAGGGGGACTAGCGTACACGTCAGATACGCAGTATTTT. It encodes CANNLGGLAYTSDTQYF.